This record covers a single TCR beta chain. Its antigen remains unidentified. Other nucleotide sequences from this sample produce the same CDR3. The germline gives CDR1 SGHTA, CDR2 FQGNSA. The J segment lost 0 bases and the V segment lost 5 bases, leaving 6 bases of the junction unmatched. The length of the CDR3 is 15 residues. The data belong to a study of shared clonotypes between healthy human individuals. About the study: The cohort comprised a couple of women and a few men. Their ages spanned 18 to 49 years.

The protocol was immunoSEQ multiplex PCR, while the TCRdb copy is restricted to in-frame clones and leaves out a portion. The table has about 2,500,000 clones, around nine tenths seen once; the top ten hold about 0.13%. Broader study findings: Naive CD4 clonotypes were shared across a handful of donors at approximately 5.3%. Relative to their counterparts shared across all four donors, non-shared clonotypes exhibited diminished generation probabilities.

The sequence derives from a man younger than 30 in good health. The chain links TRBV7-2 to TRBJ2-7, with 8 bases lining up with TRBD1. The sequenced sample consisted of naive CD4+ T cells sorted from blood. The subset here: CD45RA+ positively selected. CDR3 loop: CASSLGQGGSYEQYF. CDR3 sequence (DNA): TGTGCCAGCAGCCTCGGACAGGGCGGCTCCTACGAGCAGTACTTC.